This TCR beta chain is from a study of CD8+CD57+ T cells in acquired aplastic anemia. All sequencing subjects had displayed CD8+CD57+ cell expansion on flow cytometry. The study profiled TCR beta VDJ and CDR3 using genomic DNA as template. MiXCR, applied by TCRdb to the reads, yields one record per CDR3 protein. The sample holds around 79,000 distinct CDR3 sequences; just over 70% are singletons and the top ten take roughly 80%. Per the germline V gene, CDR1 is SNHLY and CDR2 is FYNNEI. Trimming removed 6 bases from V and 2 bases from J; junction bases left unmatched: 7. This CDR3 has 14 amino acids. The origin of this receptor is a human donor with aplastic anemia. The sequenced sample consisted of sorted CD4+, CD8+, or CD8+CD57+ T cells (not recorded which) from PBMCs. This rearrangement joins TRBV2 to TRBJ2-7; 7 bases align to TRBD1. In DNA, the CDR3 is TGTGCCAGCAGACACGGACAGGTAACCTACGAGCAGTACTTC. Protein: CASRHGQVTYEQYF.